This entry lists 21 T cell receptor beta chains sequenced from one sample in a study of T-cell reconstitution after alpha-beta-depleted transplantation in children. Using unique molecular identifiers, the investigators prepared the TCRbeta library. TCRdb called the PCR reads again in MiXCR, with one record for every CDR3 protein. The profile shows around 800,000 distinct CDR3 sequences, 16% of them singletons. This specimen was PBMCs, mostly from graft donor cells, taken 360 days after TCRalphabeta/CD19-depleted stem cell transplant. The receptors shown here come from a male patient younger than 18 who had a stem cell transplant for acute lymphoblastic leukemia, so the T cells may come from the graft donor.

A few counts support this clonotype. V is TRBV12-3 or TRBV12-4 and J is TRBJ2-7, with 8 positions matching TRBD1. J gave up 4 bases and V 5 bases, and 19 bases lay outside the gene matches. CDR3 length: 18 amino acids. CDR3 amino acids: CASSINSTGEKFPYEQYF. CDR3 nucleotides: TGTGCCAGCAGTATCAACTCGACAGGGGAGAAGTTCCCTTACGAGCAGTACTTC.

V usage is TRBV6-5 and J usage is TRBJ2-2; D is ambiguous. The CDR3 covers 15 residues. Germline V gene data show CDR1 as MNHEY and CDR2 as SVGAGI. Trimming pared 10 bases from V and 0 bases from J, leaving 15 bases between. DNA for the CDR3: TGTGCCACCAGACGGCAACAGACGAACACCGGGGAGCTGTTTTTT. It yields the protein CATRRQQTNTGELFF.

In this sample, this clonotype turned up many times. This chain uses TRBV4-1 with TRBJ2-7; 7 nucleotides line up with TRBD2. V lost 4 bases to trimming and J lost 3 bases; unmatched junction nucleotides: 15. The CDR3 sequence is 17 residues long. Germline CDR1 reads MGHRA; CDR2 reads YSYEKL. The DNA of the CDR3 is TGCGCCAGCAGCCCCGGTTGGGTGGGCCTAGCGGACTACGAGCAGTACTTC. It encodes CASSPGWVGLADYEQYF.

This clonotype appeared many times. The chain combines TRBV15 with TRBJ2-2, with a weak D call TRBD2 (5 bases). With 5 bases removed from V and 6 bases from J, the gap between germline ends came to 13 bases. This CDR3 spans 14 amino acids. In germline, CDR1 is LNHNV, CDR2 YYDKDF (reference sequence). CDR3 region: CATSGGTEAGELFF. CDR3 bases: TGTGCCACCAGCGGAGGAACAGAGGCCGGGGAGCTGTTTTTT.

The chain has TRBV24-1 and TRBJ2-1, with 10 positions matching TRBD1. The CDR3 covers 17 residues. CDR1 is KGHDR and CDR2 is SFDVKD in the germline V gene. V trimming: 1 base; J trimming: 6 bases; junction bases outside the gene matches: 8. The CDR3 sequence is CATSDFPTGGHANEQFF. CDR3 DNA sequence: TGTGCCACCAGTGATTTCCCGACAGGGGGCCACGCCAATGAGCAGTTCTTC.

The chain recombines TRBV5-1 with TRBJ2-2, with 7 bases aligning to TRBD2. The J segment lost 4 bases and the V segment lost 3 bases, leaving 6 bases of the junction unmatched. Per germline, CDR1 SGHRS and CDR2 YFSETQ. There are 15 residues in the CDR3. The CDR3 region is CASSSQREITGELFF. The CDR3 nucleotides are TGCGCCAGCAGCTCTCAGCGGGAAATCACCGGGGAGCTGTTTTTT.

The chain is built from TRBV6-5 and TRBJ2-6; the D call may be TRBD1 or TRBD2 (6 bases each). The germline V gene encodes CDR1 MNHEY and CDR2 SVGAGI. Trimming removed 1 base at V and 3 bases at J, with 19 bases between. The CDR3 contains 19 residues. CDR3 sequence reads: CASSYFLGGAPGGANVLTF. CDR3 sequence (DNA): TGTGCCAGCAGTTACTTTCTCGGGGGCGCCCCTGGTGGGGCCAACGTCCTGACTTTC.

This chain connects TRBV6-1 to TRBJ2-2, with D hard to call. V was cut by 6 bases and J by 5 bases, with 19 bases left in between. The germline gives CDR1 MNHNS, CDR2 SASEGT. The length of the CDR3 is 16 residues. Here the CDR3 DNA reads TGTGCCAGCAGACACCCAGAGAGAGCGCTGACCGGGGAGCTGTTTTTT. Amino acid sequence: CASRHPERALTGELFF.

The chain recombines TRBV29-1 with TRBJ2-7; 8 bases map to TRBD1. The CDR3 is 13 residues long. Germline values: CDR1 SQVTM, CDR2 ANQGSEA. CDR3 DNA: TGCAGTGTCTCGGACAGGGTGGCCTACGAGCAGTACTTC. Amino acid sequence: CSVSDRVAYEQYF.

The J gene is TRBJ2-1, the V gene TRBV10-2, with 7 bases lining up with TRBD1. V lost 7 bases, J lost 7 bases, and 13 bases stayed unmatched. Germline V gene lookup returns CDR1 WSHSY and CDR2 SAAADI. The CDR3 is made up of 15 amino acids. CDR3 amino acids: CASKLEGGWGNEQFF. The CDR3 DNA is TGCGCCAGCAAGTTAGAAGGGGGCTGGGGGAATGAGCAGTTCTTC.

This clonotype was counted ten times or more. CDR3 protein: CASSVEAGNTGELFF. The CDR3 coding sequence is TGTGCCAGCAGCGTAGAAGCGGGCAACACCGGGGAGCTGTTTTTT. The rearrangement joins TRBV9 to TRBJ2-2, with D possibly being TRBD2 (6 bases). The CDR3 runs 15 residues. Germline CDR1 is SGDLS and CDR2 is YYNGEE. V was cut by 0 bases and J by 2 bases, with 8 bases left in between.

V and J are TRBV7-2 and TRBJ2-2, with TRBD2 matching 11 bases. The CDR3 has 17 residues. Germline-derived CDR1 and CDR2 are SGHTA and FQGNSA. J gave up 7 bases and V 2 bases, and 9 bases lay outside the gene matches. This CDR3 is CASSLTASGRSGGELFF. As DNA, the CDR3 is TGTGCCAGCAGCTTAACGGCTAGCGGGAGGTCTGGCGGGGAGCTGTTTTTT.

The chain employs TRBV5-1 and TRBJ1-5; tentatively, D is TRBD1 (5 bases). This CDR3 contains 15 residues. Germline V gene lookup returns CDR1 SGHRS and CDR2 YFSETQ. V shed 4 bases and J shed 0 bases, with 11 bases lying between them. CDR3 in DNA: TGCGCCAGCAGCATCGGGACGGATAGCAATCAGCCCCAGCATTTT. Its protein is CASSIGTDSNQPQHF.

The sample holds a few counts of this clonotype. This rearrangement joins TRBV4-1 to TRBJ2-7; no clear D gene. The CDR3 has 14 amino acids. Germline values: CDR1 MGHRA, CDR2 YSYEKL. The V end lost 0 bases, the J end lost 0 bases, and 6 bases lay between the germline ends. CDR3 DNA sequence: TGCGCCAGCAGCCAAGATGCCGGCTCCTACGAGCAGTACTTC. This translates into CASSQDAGSYEQYF.

This clonotype was found a few times. The J gene is TRBJ2-3, the V gene TRBV7-9; TRBD1 aligns across 7 bases. CDR3 size: 16 residues. Germline assignment: CDR1 SEHNR and CDR2 FQNEAQ (reference sequence). J was trimmed by 6 bases and V by 3 bases; bases with no gene match: 12. The CDR3 is CASSFHGQVPGDTQYF. The CDR3 bases are TGTGCCAGCAGCTTTCATGGACAGGTCCCCGGGGATACGCAGTATTTT.

V is TRBV2 and J is TRBJ2-7; D is undetermined. Germline CDR1 and CDR2: SNHLY and FYNNEI. V dropped 1 base and J dropped 9 bases, with 10 bases sitting between them. The CDR3 runs 12 residues. The CDR3: CASSEVPGAQYF. The CDR3, as DNA: TGTGCCAGCAGTGAAGTCCCCGGAGCGCAGTACTTC.

This clonotype turned up a few times. The J gene is TRBJ1-5, the V gene TRBV12-3 or TRBV12-4; no clear D. The V and J ends lost 3 bases and 7 bases respectively, with 10 bases between them. CDR3 length: 13 residues. The CDR3 DNA is TGTGCCAGCAGTTTTGGGCGTTTACAGCCCCAGCATTTT. It codes for CASSFGRLQPQHF.

A remark on this clonotype: This sequence may be a read error, since a much larger clone differs from it by one base. V and J are TRBV29-1 and TRBJ2-7; TRBD1 matches at 7 bases. The J call may be in error: the DNA end matches TRBJ2-1 better. Per the germline V gene, CDR1 is SQVTM and CDR2 is ANQGSEA. This CDR3 contains 13 residues. The CDR3 reads CSVDPTGRYEQFF. The CDR3 DNA reads as TGCAGCGTTGATCCGACAGGGAGATACGAGCAGTTCTTC.

This clonotype was counted at least ten times. The chain couples TRBV24-1 to TRBJ2-1; D unclear. Germline V lookup: CDR1 KGHDR, CDR2 SFDVKD. This CDR3 contains 16 residues. V lost 4 bases and J lost 2, with 14 bases in between. The chain's CDR3 is CATSDVGQTTYNEQFF. DNA of the CDR3: TGTGCCACCAGTGACGTCGGTCAAACCACCTACAATGAGCAGTTCTTC.

The chain couples TRBV14 to TRBJ1-1, with D unresolved. Trimming removed 4 bases at V and 0 bases at J, with 12 bases between. The CDR3 covers 15 residues. Germline assignment: CDR1 SGHDN and CDR2 FVKESK. CDR3 amino acids: CASSLSGPMNTEAFF. The DNA for the CDR3 is TGTGCCAGCAGCCTGTCGGGCCCCATGAACACTGAAGCTTTCTTT.

This rearrangement joins TRBV7-6 to TRBJ2-5; 9 nucleotides line up with TRBD2. CDR1 and CDR2 from the germline V gene are SGHVS and FNYEAQ. Trimming at V came to 5 bases and at J to 0 bases, leaving 4 bases not matched to a gene. This CDR3 contains 15 residues. In DNA, the CDR3 is TGTGCCAGCAGCCGACTAGCGGCGTACCAAGAGACCCAGTACTTC. Translation: CASSRLAAYQETQYF. The full variable domain, rest sourced from reference TRBV7-6 and TRBJ2-5, is GAGVSQSPRYKVTKRGQDVALRCDPISGHVSLYWYRQALGQGPEFLTYFNYEAQQDKSGLPNDRFSAERPEGSISTLTIQRTEQRDSAMYRCASSRLAAYQETQYFGPGTRLLVL.